These 21 T cell receptor beta chains share one sample of origin, sequenced in a study of T cell changes during pregnancy in multiple sclerosis. Here immunoSEQ multiplex PCR was the method, and the copy in TCRdb shows in-frame clones only, minus some. The repertoire consists of tens of thousands of clones, with approximately 90% occurring once and the leading ten covering 2.9%. Sequenced here: CD8+ T cells from peripheral blood mononuclear cells, sampled in the second trimester of pregnancy. The receptors come from a female donor with multiple sclerosis, enrolled in a pregnancy study.

CDR3 sequence reads: CASSLGQDNSPLHF. The CDR3 nucleotides are TGTGCCAGCAGCCTGGGACAGGATAATTCACCCCTCCACTTT. The chain recombines TRBV7-6 with TRBJ1-6, with TRBD1 matching over 8 bases. The germline CDR1 and CDR2 sequences are SGHVS and FNYEAQ. The CDR3 runs 14 residues. V lost 5 bases to trimming and J lost 5 bases; unmatched junction nucleotides: 2. The entire variable domain, with the rest obtained from reference TRBV7-6 and TRBJ1-6, is as follows: GAGVSQSPRYKVTKRGQDVALRCDPISGHVSLYWYRQALGQGPEFLTYFNYEAQQDKSGLPNDRFSAERPEGSISTLTIQRTEQRDSAMYRCASSLGQDNSPLHFGNGTRLTVT.

The rearrangement joins TRBV29-1 to TRBJ1-5; 9 bases align to TRBD1. V gave up 7 bases and J gave up 6 bases; unmatched junction bases: 4. The CDR3 spans 12 residues. Germline values: CDR1 SQVTM, CDR2 ANQGSEA. The chain's CDR3 is CSAQGAGQPQHF. The CDR3 DNA reads as TGCAGCGCACAGGGGGCAGGTCAGCCCCAGCATTTT.

A few counts support this clone. The gene calls are TRBV4-1 and TRBJ1-1; D uncertain. There are 12 residues in the CDR3. V was cut by 0 bases and J by 10 bases, with 9 bases left in between. Germline V lookup: CDR1 MGHRA, CDR2 YSYEKL. CDR3 DNA sequence: TGCGCCAGCAGCCAAGATTTAGATGCAGCTTTCTTT. Translating gives CASSQDLDAAFF.

This chain connects TRBV25-1 to TRBJ2-7, with D tentatively TRBD2 (5 bases). Germline CDR1 and CDR2: MGHDK and SYGVNS. The CDR3 is made up of 12 amino acids. V was trimmed by 6 bases and J by 3 bases, leaving 9 bases between them. The DNA for the CDR3 is TGTGCCAGCAGCGAGGGAAGCTACGAGCAGTACTTC. This gives the protein CASSEGSYEQYF.

The chain links TRBV30 to TRBJ1-1; TRBD1 matches 9 bases. The CDR3 contains 12 residues. CDR1 and CDR2 from the germline V gene are GTSNPN and SVGIG (reference sequence). The CDR3 DNA follows: TGTGCTGGGGGACAGGGCTTCACTGAAGCTTTCTTT. Its protein product is CAGGQGFTEAFF.

This sequence joins TRBV5-1 and TRBJ2-2; D is unclear. The CDR3 runs to 11 residues. Germline values: CDR1 SGHRS, CDR2 YFSETQ. The ends were cut back, 7 bases at V and 3 bases at J, with 4 bases in the middle. In nucleotides, the CDR3 is TGCGCCAGCTCGGACACCGGGGAGCTGTTTTTT. It yields the protein CASSDTGELFF.

The chain combines TRBV7-2 with TRBJ2-7; D unclear. V was clipped by 2 bases and J by 0 bases, with 8 bases between them. The germline gives CDR1 SGHTA, CDR2 FQGNSA. The CDR3 spans 14 residues. The CDR3 bases are TGTGCCAGCAGCTTATATATGGCCTCCTACGAGCAGTACTTC. This sequence encodes CASSLYMASYEQYF.

This chain uses TRBV27 with TRBJ2-5, with 8 bases identical to TRBD2. The CDR3 is 16 residues long. Germline CDR1 and CDR2: MNHEY and SMNVEV (reference sequence). The V segment lost 2 bases and the J segment 1 base; nucleotides outside the gene matches: 6. The CDR3 sequence is CASSLAGGTTQETQYF. CDR3 nucleotides: TGTGCCAGCAGTTTAGCGGGGGGCACTACCCAAGAGACCCAGTACTTC.

This clone turned up a few times. The chain carries TRBV19 and TRBJ1-1, with a weak D call TRBD1 (6 bases). V shed 3 bases and J shed 0 bases, with 8 bases lying between them. The germline V gene has CDR1 LNHDA and CDR2 SQIVND (reference sequence). This CDR3 contains 14 residues. This CDR3 is CASSIGQLNTEAFF. Here the CDR3 DNA reads TGTGCCAGTAGTATCGGACAGCTGAACACTGAAGCTTTCTTT.

This sequence joins TRBV7-6 and TRBJ2-2; 7 bases are shared with TRBD1. The CDR3 is made up of 16 amino acids. Trimming took 5 bases from V and 1 from J; bases not matched to a gene: 7. CDR1 and CDR2 from the germline V gene are SGHVS and FNYEAQ. The CDR3 nucleotides are TGTGCCAGCAGCCCGGGGAGACAGGGGAACACCGGGGAGCTGTTTTTT. As protein: CASSPGRQGNTGELFF.

This sequence joins TRBV9 and TRBJ2-7; possibly TRBD2 for D (5 bases). Germline CDR1 reads SGDLS; CDR2 reads YYNGEE. The V gene lost 7 bases and the J gene lost 0 bases, with 11 bases spanning the gap. The CDR3 runs to 13 residues. The CDR3 DNA follows: TGTGCCAGCTCCGCAGCGGTCTCCTACGAGCAGTACTTC. Its translation is CASSAAVSYEQYF.

This sequence joins TRBV9 and TRBJ2-3, with TRBD1 matching 10 bases. The CDR3 is 15 residues long. The J segment lost 3 bases and the V segment lost 4 bases, leaving 5 bases of the junction unmatched. CDR1 and CDR2 from the germline V gene are SGDLS and YYNGEE. The CDR3 DNA reads TGTGCCAGCAGCCCCAGGACAGGGGGGACAGATACGCAGTATTTT. Residues: CASSPRTGGTDTQYF.

CDR3 sequence (DNA): TGTGCCAGTCCCCCTTTATCTAGGGGTAACTATGGCTACACCTTC. This translates into CASPPLSRGNYGYTF. The chain couples TRBV7-3 to TRBJ1-2; possibly TRBD1 for D (5 bases). The CDR3 sequence is 15 residues long. CDR1 and CDR2 (germline): SGHTA, FQGTGA. V shed 9 bases and J shed 1 base, with 18 bases lying between them.

This rearrangement joins TRBV27 to TRBJ1-6; the D gene is possibly TRBD1 (5 bases). From germline, CDR1 is MNHEY and CDR2 SMNVEV (reference sequence). The CDR3 runs to 14 residues. Trimming cost V 5 bases and J 8 bases, with 13 bases left between them. The CDR3 loop reads CASSQPGGDSPLHF. The DNA for the CDR3 is TGTGCCAGCAGTCAACCCGGGGGGGATTCACCCCTCCACTTT.

The chain carries TRBV6-6 and TRBJ1-2; 7 bases map to TRBD1. J was trimmed by 8 bases and V by 5 bases; bases with no gene match: 2. This CDR3 is built from 11 residues. Germline V CDR1 and CDR2: MNHNY, SVGAGI (reference sequence). The CDR3 protein is CASSDRAGYTF. The CDR3 DNA is TGTGCCAGCAGTGACAGGGCGGGCTACACCTTC.

The rearrangement uses TRBV7-9 and TRBJ2-2, with TRBD1 identical over 9 bases. Germline V gives CDR1 SEHNR, CDR2 FQNEAQ (reference sequence). This CDR3 region has 15 residues. Trimming cost V 5 bases and J 6 bases; bases outside gene matches: 7. The CDR3 sequence: CASSTRDREAGELFF. The CDR3 DNA is TGTGCCAGCAGCACACGGGACAGGGAGGCCGGGGAGCTGTTTTTT.

Here the CDR3 DNA reads TGTGCCATCACTATAGCCCGACAGGACCTGAACACTGAAGCTTTCTTT. Its translation is CAITIARQDLNTEAFF. The genes are TRBV10-3 and TRBJ1-1, with D perhaps TRBD1 (6 bases). Looked up from germline, CDR1 is ENHRY and CDR2 is SYGVKD. The CDR3 is made up of 16 amino acids. V shed 7 bases and J shed 0 bases, with 18 bases lying between them.

V usage is TRBV7-8 and J usage is TRBJ2-4; D not certain. V shed 5 bases and J shed 0 bases, with 8 bases lying between them. The CDR3 is 14 amino acids. The V gene's germline CDR1 is SGHVS and CDR2 FQNEAQ. CDR3 nucleotide sequence: TGTGCCAGCAGCACTTATTTAGCCAAAAACATTCAGTACTTC. Residues: CASSTYLAKNIQYF.

The chain recombines TRBV27 with TRBJ1-4; TRBD1 matches at 11 bases. After removal of 4 bases from V and 8 bases from J, the junction contained 9 bases not matched to a gene. Germline CDR1 reads MNHEY; CDR2 reads SMNVEV (reference sequence). The CDR3 runs to 16 residues. The CDR3, as DNA: TGTGCCAGCAGTTCCTGGAGGACAGGGGGCAAAGAAAAACTGTTTTTT. Translated, it gives CASSSWRTGGKEKLFF.

The rearrangement uses TRBV5-4 and TRBJ2-1; 7 bases are a match to TRBD2. Germline V lookup: CDR1 SGHNT, CDR2 YYREEE (reference sequence). This CDR3 comprises 13 residues. The J segment lost 9 bases and the V segment lost 0 bases, leaving 3 bases of the junction unmatched. The CDR3, as DNA: TGTGCCAGCAGCTTGGAAAGCGGGGTTGAGCAGTTCTTC. This encodes CASSLESGVEQFF. Complete variable domain (other parts from reference TRBV5-4 and TRBJ2-1): ETGVTQSPTHLIKTRGQQVTLRCSSQSGHNTVSWYQQALGQGPQFIFQYYREEENGRGNFPPRFSGLQFPNYSSELNVNALELDDSALYLCASSLESGVEQFFGPGTRLTVL.

V and J are TRBV4-1 and TRBJ1-3; no reliable D call. Looked up from germline, CDR1 is MGHRA and CDR2 is YSYEKL. CDR3 length equals 15 residues. Between the trimmed V and J ends, which lost 1 base and 6 bases, there was a span of 13 bases. CDR3 coding DNA: TGCGCCAGCAGCCAAGCTTCGGTTAATAAAAACACCATATATTTT. It encodes CASSQASVNKNTIYF.